A single sample gave rise to the 31 T cell receptor beta chains below, sequenced in a study of blood T cell repertoires in COVID-19. Only in-frame clones appear in the TCRdb table, and some are missing; sequencing was by immunoSEQ multiplex PCR. The sample gives approximately 470,000 clones, about 90% of which show up once; 0.7% is in the top ten. The sample taken for sequencing was PBMCs or T cells enriched from blood (not recorded which). The receptors come from a woman aged 18-35 years who had recovered from COVID-19.

V and J are TRBV24-1 and TRBJ1-2; D is unresolved. Germline-derived CDR1 and CDR2 are KGHDR and SFDVKD. The V and J ends lost 9 bases and 6 bases respectively, with 19 bases between them. The CDR3 length is 14 residues. The DNA for the CDR3 is TGTGCCACCGGTTACCGGGTCTCTATTCATGGCTACACCTTC. This translates into CATGYRVSIHGYTF.

This clone was counted between two and nine times. At the DNA level, this CDR3 is encoded by other sequences in the same sample as well. The rearrangement links TRBV5-1 to TRBJ1-1; 7 bases are shared with TRBD1. Germline lookup yields CDR1 SGHRS and CDR2 YFSETQ. The CDR3 totals 15 residues. J lost 1 base, V lost 0 bases, and 3 bases had no gene match. CDR3 in DNA: TGCGCCAGCAGCTTGGAAGCAGGGGGGAACACTGAAGCTTTCTTT. This translates into CASSLEAGGNTEAFF.

V and J are TRBV10-2 and TRBJ2-7; 7 nucleotides align to TRBD1. J was trimmed by 1 base and V by 5 bases; bases with no gene match: 5. Per germline, CDR1 WSHSY and CDR2 SAAADI. The CDR3 contains 14 residues. CDR3 loop: CASSPRTGSYEQYF. The CDR3 DNA is TGCGCCAGCAGTCCGCGGACAGGATCCTACGAGCAGTACTTC.

The rearrangement links TRBV9 to TRBJ2-1; D is unresolved. The CDR3 spans 13 residues. CDR1 is SGDLS, CDR2 YYNGEE, per germline. Trimming removed 3 bases at V and 5 bases at J, with 9 bases between. Here the CDR3 reads CASSDRLDNEQFF. The DNA of the CDR3 is TGTGCCAGCAGCGACCGACTGGACAATGAGCAGTTCTTC.

This rearrangement joins TRBV7-2 to TRBJ1-5; D perhaps matches TRBD1 (6 bases). Per germline, CDR1 SGHTA and CDR2 FQGNSA. CDR3 length: 17 residues. The V end was cut by 5 bases, the J end by 0 bases, with 17 bases between. This CDR3 is CASSTLMDRYSNQPQHF. CDR3 sequence (DNA): TGTGCCAGCAGCACCCTGATGGACAGATATAGCAATCAGCCCCAGCATTTT.

The chain has TRBV7-3 and TRBJ1-2; tentatively, D is TRBD1 (5 bases). With 2 bases removed from V and 6 bases from J, the gap between germline ends came to 13 bases. Germline CDR1 is SGHTA and CDR2 is FQGTGA. The CDR3 consists of 14 residues. CDR3 nucleotide sequence: TGTGCCAGCAGCTTACACCTACGGGGGGATGGCTACACCTTC. Translating gives CASSLHLRGDGYTF. The full variable domain, its missing parts supplied by reference TRBV7-3 and TRBJ1-2, is GAGVSQTPSNKVTEKGKYVELRCDPISGHTALYWYRQSLGQGPEFLIYFQGTGAADDSGLPNDRFFAVRPEGSVSTLKIQRTERGDSAVYLCASSLHLRGDGYTFGSGTRLTVV.

The chain has TRBV19 and TRBJ1-5; 8 bases align to TRBD1. CDR1 and CDR2 (germline): LNHDA, SQIVND (reference sequence). Unmatched junction bases numbered 10, after V lost 5 bases and J lost 7 bases. The CDR3 loop spans 15 amino acids. In DNA, the CDR3 is TGTGCCAGTAGTCCCCGGACAGGGAGCGGGCAGCCCCAGCATTTT. Amino acids: CASSPRTGSGQPQHF.

The rearrangement links TRBV24-1 to TRBJ2-2; 9 positions agree with TRBD2. This CDR3 comprises 17 residues. The V gene's germline CDR1 is KGHDR and CDR2 SFDVKD. V lost 5 bases and J lost 0; bases outside the gene matches: 6. The CDR3 here is CATSGVSGGSNTGELFF. CDR3 nucleotide sequence: TGTGCCACCAGTGGGGTGAGCGGGGGGTCGAACACCGGGGAGCTGTTTTTT.

The chain is built from TRBV3-1 (or the pseudogene TRBV3-2) and TRBJ2-2; TRBD1 matches at 8 bases. Per germline, CDR1 LGHDT and CDR2 YNNKEL (reference sequence). V shed 4 bases and J 3 bases; nucleotides not matched to a gene: 10. This CDR3 comprises 17 residues. CDR3 nucleotides: TGTGCCAGCAGCCCCTTAAGGACAGGGTTGGACACCGGGGAGCTGTTTTTT. This encodes CASSPLRTGLDTGELFF.

V and J are TRBV15 and TRBJ1-3; no firm D call. The V end was cut by 4 bases, the J end by 2 bases, with 9 bases between. This CDR3 has 14 amino acids. The germline gives CDR1 LNHNV, CDR2 YYDKDF (reference sequence). In DNA, the CDR3 is TGTGCCACCAGCACCGGGTTGACTGGAAACACCATATATTTT. This gives the protein CATSTGLTGNTIYF. The full variable domain, in which reference TRBV15 and TRBJ1-3 provide the parts outside the CDR3, is DAMVIQNPRYQVTQFGKPVTLSCSQTLNHNVMYWYQQKSSQAPKLLFHYYDKDFNNEADTPDNFQSRRPNTSFCFLDIRSPGLGDTAMYLCATSTGLTGNTIYFGEGSWLTVV.

The chain employs TRBV30 and TRBJ1-1; 11 nucleotides agree with TRBD1. J gave up 10 bases and V 1 base, and 5 bases lay outside the gene matches. There are 13 residues in the CDR3. Germline values: CDR1 GTSNPN, CDR2 SVGIG (reference sequence). The CDR3 sequence is CAWSEDRGQGAFF. DNA of the CDR3: TGTGCCTGGAGTGAGGACAGGGGGCAGGGAGCTTTCTTT.

This clone showed up just a few times. The chain joins TRBV18 to TRBJ1-6; 12 nucleotides match TRBD1. Trimming took 2 bases from V and 10 from J; bases not matched to a gene: 6. Germline V gives CDR1 KGHSH, CDR2 LQKENI. CDR3 length: 16 residues. The CDR3 DNA is TGTGCCAGCTCACCAGGAGAAGGGACAGGGGGCTCACCCCTCCACTTT. Translated, it gives CASSPGEGTGGSPLHF.

This clone has just one count. For the CDR3, the DNA is TGTGCCAGCAGCTTTAACACGAACACTGAAGCTTTCTTT. This translates into CASSFNTNTEAFF. The chain uses TRBV5-5 and TRBJ1-1, with D unresolved. CDR3 length: 13 amino acids. The germline gives CDR1 SGHKS, CDR2 YYEKEE (reference sequence). Trimming left V 2 bases short and J 1 base short, with 6 bases between.

The gene calls are TRBV5-8 and TRBJ1-2; a weak D match, TRBD1 (6 bases). Trimming took 2 bases from V and 1 from J, leaving 15 bases between them. The CDR3 has 16 amino acids. Germline CDR1 is SGHTS and CDR2 is YDEGEE. CDR3 amino acids: CASSLFSGGNNYGYTF. The DNA of the CDR3 is TGTGCCAGCAGCTTATTTTCGGGGGGCAATAACTATGGCTACACCTTC.

This clone appeared once. The chain joins TRBV6-5 to TRBJ2-3; TRBD1 matches 9 bases. After removal of 4 bases from V and 3 bases from J, the junction contained 2 bases not matched to a gene. The CDR3 covers 14 residues. Germline V gives CDR1 MNHEY, CDR2 SVGAGI. CDR3 coding DNA: TGTGCCAGCAGTTTGACAGGGGGAACAGATACGCAGTATTTT. Protein: CASSLTGGTDTQYF.

The rearrangement uses TRBV30 and TRBJ2-1, with 7 bases fitting TRBD1. Germline trimming cut 7 bases from V and 4 bases from J; bases unmatched to any gene: 1. Germline V gives CDR1 GTSNPN, CDR2 SVGIG (reference sequence). The CDR3 has 11 residues. The CDR3 spells CASRGYNEQFF. CDR3 DNA sequence: TGTGCCTCCAGGGGGTACAATGAGCAGTTCTTC.

The gene calls are TRBV6-2 or TRBV6-3 and TRBJ2-7; 8 positions match TRBD2. The germline CDR1 and CDR2 sequences are MNHEY and SVGEGT. CDR3 size: 17 residues. V gave up 0 bases and J gave up 0 bases; unmatched junction bases: 7. CDR3 nucleotide sequence: TGTGCCAGCAGTTACTCCCTTAGAGCGGGGGTCTCCTACGAGCAGTACTTC. Its protein is CASSYSLRAGVSYEQYF.

CDR3: CASSSASLSGGADTQYF. In nucleotides, the CDR3 is TGTGCCAGCAGCTCGGCCTCCCTGAGCGGGGGGGCGGATACGCAGTATTTT. The chain uses TRBV5-4 and TRBJ2-3; 10 bases line up with TRBD2. Looked up from germline, CDR1 is SGHNT and CDR2 is YYREEE (reference sequence). After removal of 3 bases from V and 6 bases from J, the junction contained 13 bases not matched to a gene. The CDR3 runs to 17 residues. The full variable domain, its missing parts supplied by reference TRBV5-4 and TRBJ2-3, is ETGVTQSPTHLIKTRGQQVTLRCSSQSGHNTVSWYQQALGQGPQFIFQYYREEENGRGNFPPRFSGLQFPNYSSELNVNALELDDSALYLCASSSASLSGGADTQYFGPGTRLTVL.

Written as DNA, the CDR3 is TGTGCCAGTAGGTCCGGGACAGGGATCACAGATACGCAGTATTTT. This translates into CASRSGTGITDTQYF. This chain connects TRBV19 to TRBJ2-3; 9 positions match TRBD1. The CDR3 runs to 15 residues. V gave up 6 bases and J gave up 2 bases; unmatched junction bases: 6. Per the germline V gene, CDR1 is LNHDA and CDR2 is SQIVND (reference sequence).

This chain connects TRBV7-2 to TRBJ1-3; no definite D call. The V end lost 5 bases, the J end lost 3 bases, and 11 bases lay between the germline ends. The CDR3 spans 14 residues. Looked up from germline, CDR1 is SGHTA and CDR2 is FQGNSA. CDR3 residues: CASSPAGSGNTIYF. In nucleotides, the CDR3 is TGTGCCAGCAGCCCGGCCGGGAGTGGAAACACCATATATTTT. Together with reference TRBV7-2 and TRBJ1-3, the CDR3 gives the full variable domain: GAGVSQSPSNKVTEKGKDVELRCDPISGHTALYWYRQSLGQGLEFLIYFQGNSAPDKSGLPSDRFSAERTGGSVSTLTIQRTQQEDSAVYLCASSPAGSGNTIYFGEGSWLTVV.

The chain recombines TRBV18 with TRBJ1-1, with D possibly TRBD1 on 6 matching bases. Germline CDR1 reads KGHSH; CDR2 reads LQKENI. Trimming pared 4 bases from V and 6 bases from J, leaving 12 bases between. CDR3 length: 13 amino acids. The CDR3 DNA reads TGTGCCAGCTCACTTACAGGGTTCTCTGAAGCTTTCTTT. This sequence encodes CASSLTGFSEAFF. Drawing the rest from reference TRBV18 and TRBJ1-1, the complete variable domain is NAGVMQNPRHLVRRRGQEARLRCSPMKGHSHVYWYRQLPEEGLKFMVYLQKENIIDESGMPKERFSAEFPKEGPSILRIQQVVRGDSAAYFCASSLTGFSEAFFGQGTRLTVV.

The genes are TRBV4-1 and TRBJ1-4; no reliable D call. Germline CDR1 and CDR2: MGHRA and YSYEKL. Trimming removed 6 bases at V and 0 bases at J, with 8 bases between. CDR3 length: 14 residues. The CDR3 loop reads CASRGAATNEKLFF. CDR3 in DNA: TGCGCCAGCAGAGGAGCTGCAACTAATGAAAAACTGTTTTTT.

This sequence joins TRBV2 and TRBJ2-1; no definite D call. The germline V and J ends were trimmed by 11 bases and 3 bases, with 14 bases remaining between them. CDR1 and CDR2 from the germline V gene are SNHLY and FYNNEI. CDR3 length: 13 residues. Here the CDR3 reads CAVRVGFYNEQFF. CDR3 nucleotides: TGTGCCGTCCGGGTCGGCTTCTACAATGAGCAGTTCTTC.

This chain connects TRBV2 to TRBJ2-5; 7 bases are a match to TRBD2. CDR3 length equals 13 residues. V was clipped by 6 bases and J by 3 bases; unmatched bases: 4. The germline gives CDR1 SNHLY, CDR2 FYNNEI. The CDR3 DNA sequence: TGTGCCAGCAGGGAGGGGACTAAAGAGACCCAGTACTTC. Translating gives CASREGTKETQYF.

This clone was detected once. The genes are TRBV27 and TRBJ1-5; TRBD1 agrees at 7 bases. This CDR3 contains 16 residues. Germline CDR1 reads MNHEY; CDR2 reads SMNVEV (reference sequence). Trimming cost V 2 bases and J 4 bases; bases outside gene matches: 8. CDR3 residues: CASSLGSGGKNQPQHF. Written as DNA, the CDR3 is TGTGCCAGCAGTTTAGGGTCAGGGGGGAAAAATCAGCCCCAGCATTTT.

In its sample, this clone was seen once. The chain carries TRBV29-1 and TRBJ2-5; TRBD1 agrees at 8 bases. The V segment lost 5 bases and the J segment 2 bases; nucleotides outside the gene matches: 4. The CDR3 runs to 13 residues. The germline CDR1 and CDR2 sequences are SQVTM and ANQGSEA. DNA of the CDR3: TGCAGCGTTCAGGGGACAGGACAAGAGACCCAGTACTTC. Protein product: CSVQGTGQETQYF.

The chain carries TRBV5-5 and TRBJ2-2, with 8 nucleotides matching TRBD1. Looked up from germline, CDR1 is SGHKS and CDR2 is YYEKEE (reference sequence). This CDR3 is 14 amino acids long. The V and J ends lost 4 bases and 7 bases, in that order; junction bases with no gene match: 6. The CDR3 nucleotides read TGTGCCAGCAGCCCCAGGGGGCTTGGCGGGGAGCTGTTTTTT. The encoded protein is CASSPRGLGGELFF. The variable domain in full, completed from reference TRBV5-5 and TRBJ2-2, reads DAGVTQSPTHLIKTRGQQVTLRCSPISGHKSVSWYQQVLGQGPQFIFQYYEKEERGRGNFPDRFSARQFPNYSSELNVNALLLGDSALYLCASSPRGLGGELFFGEGSRLTVL.

V and J are TRBV5-1 and TRBJ2-5; D possibly corresponds to TRBD1 (6 bases). Trimming shortened V by 2 bases and J by 2 bases, and 7 bases separated the two germline ends. The CDR3 consists of 13 residues. CDR1 SGHRS and CDR2 YFSETQ come from the germline V gene. CDR3 nucleotide sequence: TGCGCCAGCAGCTTACAGGGACAAGAGACCCAGTACTTC. Encoded protein: CASSLQGQETQYF.

This chain joins TRBV6-1 and TRBJ1-5; perhaps TRBD1 as D (5 bases). CDR1 is MNHNS and CDR2 is SASEGT in the germline V gene. V was cut by 4 bases and J by 1 base, with 23 bases left in between. CDR3 length equals 19 residues. In DNA, the CDR3 is TGTGCCAGCAGTGGGGGCATTTGGTTGGGGAGGCTGAGCAATCAGCCCCAGCATTTT. This translates into CASSGGIWLGRLSNQPQHF.

This rearrangement joins TRBV5-1 to TRBJ1-4; 7 bases agree with TRBD1. The germline CDR1 and CDR2 sequences are SGHRS and YFSETQ. The CDR3 covers 15 residues. Trimming at V came to 4 bases and at J to 7 bases, leaving 10 bases not matched to a gene. The CDR3 DNA reads TGCGCCAGCAGCGTACAGGGGCAAAGGGGTGAAAAACTGTTTTTT. Its protein product is CASSVQGQRGEKLFF. The variable domain in full, with the rest retrieved from reference TRBV5-1 and TRBJ1-4, is KAGVTQTPRYLIKTRGQQVTLSCSPISGHRSVSWYQQTPGQGLQFLFEYFSETQRNKGNFPGRFSGRQFSNSRSEMNVSTLELGDSALYLCASSVQGQRGEKLFFGSGTQLSVL.

The V gene is TRBV7-8, the J gene TRBJ2-5; no clear D. The CDR3 sequence is 15 residues long. The germline V gene encodes CDR1 SGHVS and CDR2 FQNEAQ. The V end was cut by 1 base, the J end by 5 bases, with 14 bases between. The CDR3 bases are TGTGCCAGCAGCTTAGAGTCTCGGCTAGTCGAGACCCAGTACTTC. As protein: CASSLESRLVETQYF.